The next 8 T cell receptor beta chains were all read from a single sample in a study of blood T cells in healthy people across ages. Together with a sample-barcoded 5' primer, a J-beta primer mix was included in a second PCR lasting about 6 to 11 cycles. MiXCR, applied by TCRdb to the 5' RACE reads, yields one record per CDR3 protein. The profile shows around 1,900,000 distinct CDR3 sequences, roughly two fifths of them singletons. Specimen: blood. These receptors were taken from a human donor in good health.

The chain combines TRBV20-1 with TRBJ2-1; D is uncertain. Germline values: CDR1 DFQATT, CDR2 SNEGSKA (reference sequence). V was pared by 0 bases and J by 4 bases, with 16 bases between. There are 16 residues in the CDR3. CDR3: CSARDSKAPNYNEQFF. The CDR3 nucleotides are TGCAGTGCTAGAGATAGTAAAGCCCCCAATTACAATGAGCAGTTCTTC.

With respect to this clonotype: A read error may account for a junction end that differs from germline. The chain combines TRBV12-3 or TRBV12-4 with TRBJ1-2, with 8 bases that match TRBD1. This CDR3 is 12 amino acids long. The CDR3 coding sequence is TGTGCCGGCAGGGGCAGGGGGCTTGGCTACACCTTC. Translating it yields CAGRGRGLGYTF.

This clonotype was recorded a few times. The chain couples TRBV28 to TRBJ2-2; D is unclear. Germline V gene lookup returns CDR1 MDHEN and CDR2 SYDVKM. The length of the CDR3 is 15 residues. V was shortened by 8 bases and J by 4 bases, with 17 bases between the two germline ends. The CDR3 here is CASQISPPRTGELFF. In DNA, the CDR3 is TGTGCCAGCCAAATTAGCCCACCACGCACCGGGGAGCTGTTTTTT. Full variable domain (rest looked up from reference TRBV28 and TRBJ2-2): DVKVTQSSRYLVKRTGEKVFLECVQDMDHENMFWYRQDPGLGLRLIYFSYDVKMKEKGDIPEGYSVSREKKERFSLILESASTNQTSMYLCASQISPPRTGELFFGEGSRLTVL.

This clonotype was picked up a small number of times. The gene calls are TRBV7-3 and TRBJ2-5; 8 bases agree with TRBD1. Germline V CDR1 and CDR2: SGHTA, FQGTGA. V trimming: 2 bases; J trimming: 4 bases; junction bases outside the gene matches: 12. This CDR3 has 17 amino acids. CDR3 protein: CASSLQGAPTLGETQYF. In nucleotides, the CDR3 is TGTGCCAGCAGCTTACAGGGGGCTCCGACACTGGGAGAGACCCAGTACTTC.

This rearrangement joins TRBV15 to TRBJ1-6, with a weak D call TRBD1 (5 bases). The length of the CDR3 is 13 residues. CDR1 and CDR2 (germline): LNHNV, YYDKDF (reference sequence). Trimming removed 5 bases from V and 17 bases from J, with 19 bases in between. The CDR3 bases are TGTGCCACCAGCGGAGCAAGAGGGACGCTGATCCACTTT. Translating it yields CATSGARGTLIHF.

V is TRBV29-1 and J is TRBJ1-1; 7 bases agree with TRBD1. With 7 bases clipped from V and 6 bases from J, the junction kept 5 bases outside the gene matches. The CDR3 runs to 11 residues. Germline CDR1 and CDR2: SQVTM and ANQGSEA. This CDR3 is CSARGGPEAFF. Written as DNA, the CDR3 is TGCAGCGCACGAGGGGGCCCTGAAGCTTTCTTT.

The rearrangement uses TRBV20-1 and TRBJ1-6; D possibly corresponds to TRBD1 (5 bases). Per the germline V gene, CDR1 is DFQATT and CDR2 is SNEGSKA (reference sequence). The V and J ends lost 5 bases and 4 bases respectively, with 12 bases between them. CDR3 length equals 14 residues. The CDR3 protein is CSALAGPYNSPLHF. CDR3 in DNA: TGCAGTGCTCTTGCGGGACCTTATAATTCACCCCTCCACTTT.

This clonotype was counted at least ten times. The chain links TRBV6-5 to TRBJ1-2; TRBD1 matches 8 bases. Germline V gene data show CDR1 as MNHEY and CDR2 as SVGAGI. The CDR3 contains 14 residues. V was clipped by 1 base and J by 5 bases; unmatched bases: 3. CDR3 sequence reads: CASSYLDREYGYTF. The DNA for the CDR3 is TGTGCCAGCAGTTACTTGGACAGGGAATATGGCTACACCTTC.